Below, one T cell receptor (beta chain) is given with its context. The antigen is not known. These data are taken from a study of shared clonotypes between healthy human individuals. Study information: Each donor's CD8 memory used one plate, CD8 naive two, each CD4 subset three. The study, taken as a whole, reports: Larger richness was generally estimated for naive than memory subsets.

The CDR3 extends over 16 amino acids. V dropped 1 base and J dropped 4 bases, with 16 bases sitting between them. Germline CDR1 reads SGHVS; CDR2 reads FNYEAQ. Measured with immunoSEQ multiplex PCR; TCRdb has only the in-frame clones, and not every one. The sample gives over 950,000 clones, approximately 80% of which show up once; about 0.94% is in the top ten. Sequenced sample: memory CD4+ T cells from PBMCs. The sample's subset: CD45RA-negative fraction. This TCR was sampled from a man aged 18 to 30 in good health. Some clones in this sample may be carry-over from other donors' samples. The rearrangement links TRBV7-6 to TRBJ1-2; possible D gene TRBD1, 5 bases. The CDR3 loop is CASSLGGREGVYGYTF. The CDR3 nucleotides read TGTGCCAGCAGCTTAGGAGGCAGGGAGGGCGTCTATGGCTACACCTTC.